The rows below give T cell receptor beta chains drawn from one sample of a study of control samples from healthy donors and cancer patients. TCRdb's table, derived via immunoSEQ multiplex PCR, lists solely in-frame clones and lacks some. The sample yields 95,000 to 130,000 clones, more than 80% seen once. Sequencing was performed on PBMCs. Receptors originate from a woman between 50 and 59 years old with colorectal cancer. Each CDR3 is given with its conserved first and last residue. The D gene is left open where the match is weak. Clone size appears in some rows only: once, few, many, or a class for an expanded clone.

TRBV7-2	15	TRBD1	TRBJ2-5	-	CASSSAGQGRETQYF	TGTGCCAGCAGTTCAGCGGGACAGGGGCGGGAGACCCAGTACTTC
TRBV7-9	15	TRBD1	TRBJ1-6	-	CASSEHRGLNSPLHF	TGTGCCAGCAGCGAACACAGGGGACTGAATTCACCCCTCCACTTT
TRBV19	13	-	TRBJ2-2	-	CASITQNTGELFF	TGTGCCAGTATCACCCAGAACACCGGGGAGCTGTTTTTT
TRBV7-9	17	-	TRBJ2-1	few	CASSLALAFSSYNEQFF	TGTGCCAGCAGCTTAGCGCTTGCTTTTAGCTCCTACAATGAGCAGTTCTTC
TRBV7-2	15	-	TRBJ2-3	-	CASSLSVSSTDTQYF	TGTGCCAGCAGCTTATCGGTATCTAGCACAGATACGCAGTATTTT
TRBV28	16	-	TRBJ2-1	-	CASSSPARDQYNEQFF	TGTGCCAGCAGTTCGCCGGCCAGAGATCAATACAATGAGCAGTTCTTC
TRBV5-4	15	-	TRBJ2-1	-	CASSLATRRHKGQFF	TGTGCCAGCAGCTTGGCAACTAGGAGGCACAAGGGGCAGTTCTTC
TRBV19	15	-	TRBJ1-1	-	CASSRSDKQDVTAFF	TGTGCCAGTAGTAGGTCCGATAAACAGGACGTGACGGCTTTCTTT
TRBV15	14	-	TRBJ2-7	-	CATSRDRGSDEQYF	TGTGCCACCAGCAGAGATCGGGGGTCTGACGAGCAGTACTTC
TRBV2	10	-	TRBJ2-5	-	CASGEGTQYF	TGTGCCAGCGGGGAAGGGACCCAGTACTTC
TRBV12-3/TRBV12-4	13	-	TRBJ1-1	-	CASSSDRNTEAFF	TGTGCCAGCAGTTCGGACAGAAACACTGAAGCTTTCTTT
TRBV7-9	19	TRBD1	TRBJ1-3	-	CASSINEWTGYSPGNTIYF	TGTGCCAGCAGCATCAATGAATGGACAGGCTATTCCCCTGGAAACACCATATATTTT
TRBV29-1	14	-	TRBJ2-3	-	CSVVGHENTDTQYF	TGCAGCGTTGTGGGACACGAGAACACAGATACGCAGTATTTT
TRBV30	14	-	TRBJ2-3	-	CAWNGRGPTDTQYF	TGTGCCTGGAATGGGAGGGGGCCCACAGATACGCAGTATTTT
TRBV30	15	TRBD2	TRBJ2-5	-	CAWTNGLAGSQTQYF	TGTGCCTGGACCAACGGACTAGCGGGATCTCAGACCCAGTACTTC
TRBV11-2	13	-	TRBJ1-1	-	CASTRGGSTEAFF	TGTGCCAGCACAAGAGGAGGGAGCACTGAAGCTTTCTTT
TRBV28	15	-	TRBJ2-7	-	CASSLLQGTSYEQYF	TGTGCCAGCAGTTTATTGCAGGGGACCTCCTACGAGCAGTACTTC
TRBV29-1	12	-	TRBJ2-7	-	CSVASGISEQYF	TGCAGCGTTGCGTCAGGCATCAGCGAGCAGTACTTC
TRBV6-1	16	-	TRBJ2-6	-	CASSEPPGTGANVLTF	TGTGCCAGCAGTGAACCCCCGGGTACTGGGGCCAACGTCCTGACTTTC
TRBV25-1	15	-	TRBJ2-1	-	CASSDRGWTYNEQFF	TGTGCCAGCAGTGACAGGGGTTGGACCTACAATGAGCAGTTCTTC
TRBV19	17	-	TRBJ2-3	-	CASSIDGAQGFTDTQYF	TGTGCCAGTAGTATAGATGGGGCTCAGGGGTTCACAGATACGCAGTATTTT
TRBV28	15	-	TRBJ2-1	-	CASSQDRSSYNEQFF	TGTGCCAGCAGCCAGGACCGGAGCTCCTACAATGAGCAGTTCTTC
TRBV3-1/TRBV3-2	15	TRBD2	TRBJ2-5	once	CASSQSHRTSETQYF	TGTGCCAGCAGCCAAAGTCACCGGACTAGTGAGACCCAGTACTTC
TRBV19	14	TRBD1	TRBJ2-1	once	CASRRRDRYNEQFF	TGTGCCAGTAGACGCCGGGACAGGTACAATGAGCAGTTCTTC
TRBV27	19	-	TRBJ1-5	-	CASSLRRGSGKRGNQPQHF	TGTGCCAGCAGTTTGCGTCGGGGTTCGGGGAAGAGAGGCAATCAGCCCCAGCATTTT
TRBV5-1	17	TRBD2	TRBJ2-3	once	CASSTGTSGPLFDTQYF	TGCGCCAGCAGCACCGGGACTAGCGGGCCTCTTTTCGATACGCAGTATTTT
TRBV7-3	15	TRBD1	TRBJ2-2	-	CASSWGQPSTGELFF	TGTGCCAGCAGCTGGGGACAGCCATCGACCGGGGAGCTGTTTTTT
TRBV7-9	16	-	TRBJ1-2	-	CASSLEWGQGGYGYTF	TGTGCCAGCAGCCTAGAGTGGGGGCAGGGCGGCTATGGCTACACCTTC
TRBV3-1/TRBV3-2	14	-	TRBJ1-3	once	CASSQDSVGNTIYF	TGTGCCAGCAGCCAAGATTCAGTTGGAAACACCATATATTTT
TRBV7-2	14	-	TRBJ2-7	-	CASSLTRDHYEQYF	TGTGCCAGCAGCTTAACACGGGACCACTACGAGCAGTACTTC
TRBV29-1	13	TRBD1	TRBJ2-7	-	CSVKRTGSYEQYF	TGCAGCGTTAAAAGGACAGGTTCCTACGAGCAGTACTTC
TRBV7-8	12	-	TRBJ2-5	-	CASSQVGETQYF	TGTGCCAGCAGCCAAGTAGGTGAGACCCAGTACTTC
TRBV5-4	13	-	TRBJ1-5	-	CASSFGRDQPQHF	TGTGCCAGCAGCTTTGGTAGGGATCAGCCCCAGCATTTT
TRBV12-3/TRBV12-4	13	-	TRBJ2-1	once	CASTTRSYNEQFF	TGTGCCAGCACCACCCGATCCTACAATGAGCAGTTCTTC
TRBV5-4	15	TRBD1	TRBJ1-4	-	CASSSPGTDNEKLFF	TGTGCCAGCAGCTCCCCCGGGACAGATAATGAAAAACTGTTTTTT
TRBV5-1	16	TRBD2	TRBJ2-5	-	CASSPGLAGGQETQYF	TGCGCCAGCAGCCCCGGACTAGCGGGCGGTCAAGAGACCCAGTACTTC
TRBV13	15	-	TRBJ1-1	-	CASTLAWAGNTEAFF	TGTGCCAGCACCCTCGCTTGGGCCGGGAACACTGAAGCTTTCTTT
TRBV18	15	TRBD1	TRBJ1-6	-	CASSLGTGYNSPLHF	TGTGCCAGCTCACTAGGGACAGGGTATAATTCACCCCTCCACTTT
TRBV3-1/TRBV3-2	15	TRBD2	TRBJ2-3	-	CASSFSGTISDTQYF	TGTGCCAGCAGCTTTAGCGGGACGATTAGCGATACGCAGTATTTT
TRBV21-1	9	-	TRBJ2-5	-	CVPEETQYF	TGTGTTCCGGAAGAGACCCAGTACTTC
TRBV6-1	20	TRBD1	TRBJ1-4	-	CASSEANRGSVGINNEKLFF	TGTGCCAGCAGTGAAGCGAACAGGGGAAGCGTAGGGATCAATAATGAAAAACTGTTTTTT
TRBV6-5	13	-	TRBJ2-5	-	CASRKDGQETQYF	TGTGCCAGCAGGAAGGACGGACAAGAGACCCAGTACTTC